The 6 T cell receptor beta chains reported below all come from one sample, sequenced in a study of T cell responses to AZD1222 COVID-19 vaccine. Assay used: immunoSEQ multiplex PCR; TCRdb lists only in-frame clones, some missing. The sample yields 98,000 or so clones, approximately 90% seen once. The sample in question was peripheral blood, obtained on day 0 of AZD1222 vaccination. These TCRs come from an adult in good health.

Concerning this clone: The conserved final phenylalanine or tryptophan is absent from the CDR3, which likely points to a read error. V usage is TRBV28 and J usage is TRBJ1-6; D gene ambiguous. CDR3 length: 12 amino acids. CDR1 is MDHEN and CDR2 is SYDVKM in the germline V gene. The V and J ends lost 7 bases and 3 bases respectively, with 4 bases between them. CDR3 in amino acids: CASTNYNSPLHL. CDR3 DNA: TGTGCCAGCACTAACTATAATTCACCCCTCCACCTT.

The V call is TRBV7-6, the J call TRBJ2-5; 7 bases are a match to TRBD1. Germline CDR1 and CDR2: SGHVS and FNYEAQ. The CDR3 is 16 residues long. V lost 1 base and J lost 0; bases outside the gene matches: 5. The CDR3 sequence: CASSLVRGRNQETQYF. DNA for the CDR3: TGTGCCAGCAGCTTAGTAAGGGGGCGAAACCAAGAGACCCAGTACTTC.

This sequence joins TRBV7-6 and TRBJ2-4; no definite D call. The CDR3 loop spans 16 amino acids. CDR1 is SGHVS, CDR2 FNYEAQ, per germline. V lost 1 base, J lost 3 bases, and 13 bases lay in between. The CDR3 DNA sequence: TGTGCCAGCAGCTTAGATCCGGACGGCGGCAAAAACATTCAGTACTTC. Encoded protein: CASSLDPDGGKNIQYF.

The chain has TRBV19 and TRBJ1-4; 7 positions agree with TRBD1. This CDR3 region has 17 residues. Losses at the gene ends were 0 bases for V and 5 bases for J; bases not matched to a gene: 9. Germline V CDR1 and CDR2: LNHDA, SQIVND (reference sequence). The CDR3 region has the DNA TGTGCCAGTAGTATAGAGGGACACAGGGGCCCCAATGAAAAACTGTTTTTT. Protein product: CASSIEGHRGPNEKLFF.

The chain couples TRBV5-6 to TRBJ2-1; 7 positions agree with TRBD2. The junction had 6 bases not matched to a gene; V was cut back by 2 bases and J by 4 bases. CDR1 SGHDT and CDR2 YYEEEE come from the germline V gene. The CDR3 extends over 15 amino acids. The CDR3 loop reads CASSFGGSRYNEQFF. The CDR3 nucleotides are TGTGCCAGCAGCTTCGGGGGGAGTAGATACAATGAGCAGTTCTTC.

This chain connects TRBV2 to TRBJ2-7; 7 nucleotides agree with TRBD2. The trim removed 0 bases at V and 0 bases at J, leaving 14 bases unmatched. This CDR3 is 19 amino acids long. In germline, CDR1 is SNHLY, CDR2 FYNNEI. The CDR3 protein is CASSEARTSGGAGSYEQYF. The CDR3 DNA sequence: TGTGCCAGCAGTGAAGCCAGGACTAGTGGGGGAGCCGGCTCCTACGAGCAGTACTTC.